This T cell receptor (beta chain) was recovered during a study of shared clonotypes between healthy human individuals. Germline CDR1 SEHNR, CDR2 FQNEAQ (reference sequence). V was clipped by 6 bases and J by 5 bases; unmatched bases: 12. This CDR3 has 15 amino acids. Profiled with immunoSEQ multiplex PCR; TCRdb holds only in-frame clones, not every one. The table shows about 2 million clones, with over 85% occurring only once. The rearrangement links TRBV7-9 to TRBJ2-7; 8 positions match TRBD1. What was sequenced was naive CD4+ T cells sorted from blood. Subset: CD45RA+ positively selected. The receptor's source is a young man in good health. CDR3 sequence reads: CASSRLTGVEHEQYF. The CDR3 DNA sequence: TGTGCCAGCAGTCGCCTGACAGGGGTTGAGCACGAGCAGTACTTC.